The 24 T cell receptor beta chains reported below all come from one sample, sequenced in a study of blood T cell repertoires in COVID-19. Sequenced by immunoSEQ multiplex PCR; TCRdb stores in-frame clones only, minus some. This table has 150,000 or so clones, under 95% appearing once. Sample: peripheral blood. All receptors derive from a man aged 50-59 years with acute or convalescent COVID-19.

The chain combines TRBV25-1 with TRBJ1-2; 10 positions agree with TRBD1. V lost 0 bases and J lost 4; bases outside the gene matches: 5. The CDR3 runs to 16 residues. Germline CDR1 reads MGHDK; CDR2 reads SYGVNS. The CDR3 DNA is TGTGCCAGCAGTGAATATACGCGGACAGGGGGCTATGGCTACACCTTC. It codes for CASSEYTRTGGYGYTF.

The gene calls are TRBV28 and TRBJ1-5, with a weak D call TRBD1 (6 bases). There are 14 residues in the CDR3. Between the trimmed V and J ends, which lost 6 bases and 2 bases, there was a span of 11 bases. Germline V CDR1 and CDR2: MDHEN, SYDVKM. The CDR3 DNA follows: TGTGCCAGCAGCCGGGACACTCGCAATCAGCCCCAGCATTTT. Translating it yields CASSRDTRNQPQHF.

The chain links TRBV7-9 to TRBJ1-6, with 7 bases lining up with TRBD1. Germline CDR1 is SEHNR and CDR2 is FQNEAQ (reference sequence). V dropped 4 bases and J dropped 3; count of bases not matched to a gene: 6. The CDR3 is 16 amino acids. The CDR3: CASSYDRDFYNSPLHF. Written as DNA, the CDR3 is TGTGCCAGCAGCTACGACAGGGACTTCTATAATTCACCCCTCCACTTT.

This clone came up once. J is TRBJ1-6 and V is TRBV9; 7 nucleotides align to TRBD1. Per the germline V gene, CDR1 is SGDLS and CDR2 is YYNGEE. V gave up 4 bases and J gave up 8 bases; unmatched junction bases: 9. The CDR3 has 15 residues. This CDR3 reads CASSTGDRADSPLHF. CDR3 bases: TGTGCCAGCAGCACTGGTGACAGGGCTGATTCACCCCTCCACTTT. Filled out from reference TRBV9 and TRBJ1-6, the complete variable domain reads DSGVTQTPKHLITATGQRVTLRCSPRSGDLSVYWYQQSLDQGLQFLIQYYNGEERAKGNILERFSAQQFPDLHSELNLSSLELGDSALYFCASSTGDRADSPLHFGNGTRLTVT.

The rearrangement joins TRBV6-1 to TRBJ1-6, with 8 bases aligning to TRBD1. Germline V gene sequence: CDR1 MNHNS, CDR2 SASEGT. V trimming: 2 bases; J trimming: 6 bases; junction bases outside the gene matches: 3. This CDR3 has 15 amino acids. CDR3: CASSEIGQGNSPLHF. The CDR3 DNA reads as TGTGCCAGCAGTGAAATTGGACAGGGTAATTCACCCCTCCACTTT.

This chain joins TRBV7-2 and TRBJ1-6; 9 bases fit TRBD1. Trimming cost V 5 bases and J 9 bases; bases outside gene matches: 2. The germline V gene has CDR1 SGHTA and CDR2 FQGNSA. The CDR3 sequence is 13 residues long. CDR3 nucleotide sequence: TGTGCCAGCAGCACGGACAGGGGTTCACCCCTCCACTTT. Protein product: CASSTDRGSPLHF.

The J gene is TRBJ1-2, the V gene TRBV7-9, with 8 bases that match TRBD1. V was pared by 1 base and J by 6 bases, with 7 bases of the junction left unmatched. Looked up from germline, CDR1 is SEHNR and CDR2 is FQNEAQ (reference sequence). This CDR3 comprises 15 residues. This CDR3 reads CASSLVPGGANGYTF. CDR3 coding DNA: TGTGCCAGCAGCTTAGTACCAGGGGGCGCGAATGGCTACACCTTC.

The chain joins TRBV5-8 to TRBJ2-1; TRBD1 agrees at 7 bases. Looked up from germline, CDR1 is SGHTS and CDR2 is YDEGEE. CDR3 length: 15 residues. The V segment lost 4 bases and the J segment 4 bases; nucleotides outside the gene matches: 8. CDR3 sequence reads: CASSRDGTDYNEQFF. CDR3 DNA sequence: TGTGCCAGCAGCCGGGATGGGACAGATTACAATGAGCAGTTCTTC.

The chain is built from TRBV3-1 (or the pseudogene TRBV3-2) and TRBJ2-7, with 9 bases lining up with TRBD2. V trimming: 1 base; J trimming: 3 bases; junction bases outside the gene matches: 10. The length of the CDR3 is 17 residues. Germline V gene lookup returns CDR1 LGHDT and CDR2 YNNKEL (reference sequence). The CDR3 region is CASSQALAGAGDYEQYF. The CDR3 DNA follows: TGTGCCAGCAGCCAAGCACTAGCGGGTGCCGGAGACTACGAGCAGTACTTC.

This sequence joins TRBV9 and TRBJ2-2, with D tentatively TRBD2 (6 bases). Germline lookup yields CDR1 SGDLS and CDR2 YYNGEE. This CDR3 is built from 13 residues. V was shortened by 3 bases and J by 7 bases, with 10 bases between the two germline ends. The CDR3 sequence: CASSAQEGGELFF. CDR3 nucleotide sequence: TGTGCCAGCAGCGCGCAGGAGGGCGGGGAGCTGTTTTTT.

The V and J genes are TRBV7-6 and TRBJ1-2; D call uncertain. Germline-derived CDR1 and CDR2 are SGHVS and FNYEAQ. V dropped 5 bases and J dropped 3 bases, with 7 bases sitting between them. The CDR3 totals 12 residues. The CDR3 protein is CASSPGDYGYTF. The CDR3 coding sequence is TGTGCCAGCAGCCCGGGAGACTATGGCTACACCTTC.

The chain joins TRBV29-1 to TRBJ1-2; the D gene is possibly TRBD1 (6 bases). Germline CDR1 SQVTM, CDR2 ANQGSEA. This CDR3 is 17 amino acids long. V gave up 0 bases and J gave up 4 bases, with 21 bases separating them. CDR3 in DNA: TGCAGCGTTGAAGATGGCTTGTCTTGGGGGCAAGTCTATGGCTACACCTTC. Amino acids: CSVEDGLSWGQVYGYTF.

J is TRBJ1-2 and V is TRBV30; unclear D gene. Trimming pared 0 bases from V and 2 bases from J, leaving 7 bases between. The CDR3 runs 13 residues. CDR1 and CDR2 from the germline V gene are GTSNPN and SVGIG (reference sequence). CDR3 amino acids: CAWSVSGNYGYTF. The CDR3 coding sequence is TGTGCCTGGAGTGTTTCCGGGAACTATGGCTACACCTTC.

The chain recombines TRBV19 with TRBJ2-3; 7 bases match TRBD2. This CDR3 contains 15 residues. Trimming took 3 bases from V and 10 from J; bases not matched to a gene: 13. From germline, CDR1 is LNHDA and CDR2 SQIVND (reference sequence). The CDR3 loop is CASSISRGRARPQYF. DNA for the CDR3: TGTGCCAGTAGTATTTCCCGAGGGAGGGCGCGACCGCAGTATTTT.

This chain links TRBV9 with TRBJ1-5; a possible D gene is TRBD1 (5 bases). This CDR3 is built from 12 residues. Trimming removed 7 bases at V and 6 bases at J, with 11 bases between. Per germline, CDR1 SGDLS and CDR2 YYNGEE. As DNA, the CDR3 is TGTGCCAGCGGGGGGTGGGGTCAGCCCCAGCATTTT. Translated: CASGGWGQPQHF.

CDR3 DNA sequence: TGTGCCAGCAGTTCCCCGGATACGCAGTATTTT. Its protein is CASSSPDTQYF. V and J are TRBV28 and TRBJ2-3; no clear D gene. CDR1 is MDHEN, CDR2 SYDVKM, per germline. V was shortened by 4 bases and J by 6 bases, with 5 bases between the two germline ends. This CDR3 contains 11 residues.

The CDR3 sequence is CASSQDYGQNQPQHF. In DNA form, the CDR3 reads TGTGCCAGCAGCCAAGATTACGGACAGAATCAGCCCCAGCATTTT. This chain uses TRBV4-2 with TRBJ1-5; a weak D match, TRBD1 (6 bases). Germline V lookup: CDR1 LGHNA, CDR2 YNFKEQ. The V gene lost 0 bases and the J gene lost 4 bases, with 10 bases spanning the gap. The CDR3 totals 15 residues.

A single count supports this clone. The chain uses TRBV19 and TRBJ2-2; maybe TRBD1 (6 bases). The CDR3 has 14 residues. Trimming cost V 5 bases and J 6 bases, with 13 bases left between them. From germline, CDR1 is LNHDA and CDR2 SQIVND (reference sequence). The CDR3 is CASSLKGGAGELFF. The DNA of the CDR3 is TGTGCCAGTAGTCTCAAAGGGGGTGCCGGGGAGCTGTTTTTT.

In DNA, the CDR3 is TGCAGTGCTAGTCGCTATGGCTACACCTTC. Protein: CSASRYGYTF. V and J are TRBV20-1 and TRBJ1-2; unclear D gene. CDR3 length: 10 amino acids. CDR1 is DFQATT, CDR2 SNEGSKA, per germline (reference sequence). Trimming shortened V by 3 bases and J by 4 bases, and 3 bases separated the two germline ends.

J is TRBJ2-7 and V is TRBV25-1; D is unresolved. V lost 6 bases, J lost 3 bases, and 6 bases lay in between. Per the germline V gene, CDR1 is MGHDK and CDR2 is SYGVNS. The length of the CDR3 is 11 residues. CDR3 protein: CASSQNYEQYF. The DNA for the CDR3 is TGTGCCAGCAGCCAAAACTACGAGCAGTACTTC.

This clone was observed once. This chain links TRBV28 with TRBJ2-1; D might be TRBD2 (6 bases). V was trimmed by 4 bases and J by 6 bases, leaving 16 bases between them. Germline V gene sequence: CDR1 MDHEN, CDR2 SYDVKM. The CDR3 consists of 15 residues. CDR3 residues: CASSYFGGESNEQFF. In DNA, the CDR3 is TGTGCCAGCAGTTACTTCGGGGGAGAGAGCAATGAGCAGTTCTTC.

The CDR3 nucleotides read TGTGCCAGCAGCACTAGCGGAAGCTCCTACGAGCAGTACTTC. As protein: CASSTSGSSYEQYF. This chain links TRBV6-5 with TRBJ2-7, with TRBD2 matching over 8 bases. The germline gives CDR1 MNHEY, CDR2 SVGAGI. V gave up 6 bases and J gave up 0 bases; unmatched junction bases: 4. The CDR3 contains 14 residues.

The rearrangement links TRBV30 to TRBJ1-2; TRBD1 might be the D (6 bases). The V end lost 1 base, the J end lost 2 bases, and 8 bases lay between the germline ends. CDR1 and CDR2 (germline): GTSNPN, SVGIG (reference sequence). This CDR3 has 13 residues. The CDR3 DNA reads as TGTGCCTGGAGTGGGGACACCAACTATGGCTACACCTTC. Protein product: CAWSGDTNYGYTF.

The chain employs TRBV6-5 and TRBJ1-6; 7 nucleotides line up with TRBD1. The CDR3 sequence is 15 residues long. V lost 2 bases to trimming and J lost 7 bases; unmatched junction nucleotides: 5. Germline-derived CDR1 and CDR2 are MNHEY and SVGAGI. The CDR3 region is CASSYETGSNSPLHF. The CDR3 bases are TGTGCCAGCAGTTACGAGACAGGGTCCAATTCACCCCTCCACTTT.